These T cell receptor beta chains were read from a single sample in a study of identical twins. TCRdb independently ran MiXCR on the 5' RACE reads; one entry per CDR3 protein. The sample includes around 450,000 distinct CDR3 sequences, around 14% of them seen just once. The sample was also linked to a second study, of yellow fever vaccine responses in identical twins.

Sequencing was done on a sample of CD4+ T cells sorted from blood. Source of these receptors: a woman younger than 30 in good health. Both conserved end residues are part of each CDR3. The order of the fields is CDR3 DNA, CDR3 protein, D gene, J gene, V gene, clone size. A D gene is named only where the DNA matches it firmly. Clone size is not always given. Where it is, it says once, few, many or a class for expanded clones.

TGTGCCAGCAGCCAAGTGGGACTAGCGGGAGAGCAGTACTTC,CASSQVGLAGEQYF,TRBD2,TRBJ2-7,TRBV3-1,-
TGCAGTGCTAGACTTACTACCCCTGGGGCCAACGTCCTGACTTTC,CSARLTTPGANVLTF,-,TRBJ2-6,TRBV20-1,few
TGTGCCAGCAGCTTAACTAGCGGGGGGTACAATGAGCAGTTCTTC,CASSLTSGGYNEQFF,TRBD2,TRBJ2-1,TRBV5-1,many
TGCAGCGTAGCTCGGGGGGGCGTTAGCTATGAGCAGTTCTTC,CSVARGGVSYEQFF,TRBD2,TRBJ2-1,TRBV29-1,-
TGTGCCAGCAGAGAGAACAGGGGACCGAATGAGCAGTTCTTC,CASRENRGPNEQFF,TRBD1,TRBJ2-1,TRBV6-1,few
TGCGCCAGCAGCAATCAGGGGGCCACAGATACGCAGTATTTT,CASSNQGATDTQYF,TRBD1,TRBJ2-3,TRBV5-1,few
TGTGCCAGCAGTCCGGACAGAACCTACACAGATACGCAGTATTTT,CASSPDRTYTDTQYF,-,TRBJ2-3,TRBV27,-
TGTGCCAGCAGCGACGCTTCACTAGCGTTCTCCTACAATGAGCAGTTCTTC,CASSDASLAFSYNEQFF,TRBD2,TRBJ2-1,TRBV9,-
TGTGCCAGCAATGTGGGCGGCCCCACAGATACGCAGTATTTT,CASNVGGPTDTQYF,-,TRBJ2-3,TRBV6-4,-
TGTGCCAGCAGTTTGTTGGCGGGCAGCGGTTCGGGGCAGTACTTC,CASSLLAGSGSGQYF,-,TRBJ2-7,TRBV28,few
TGTGCCACCAGTGACCGCCCTCTGCTCCAGACCAACTACAATGAGCAGTTCTTC,CATSDRPLLQTNYNEQFF,-,TRBJ2-1,TRBV24-1,many
TGCAGTGCTAGAGACGTGGAAATAGCGGGAGGCAAGAGGCTGTTTTTT,CSARDVEIAGGKRLFF,TRBD2,TRBJ2-2,TRBV20-1,-
TGCAGTGCTAGAGGGGGCCGACTCTATGGCTACACCTTC,CSARGGRLYGYTF,-,TRBJ1-2,TRBV20-1,-
TGTGCCACCAGTGGGGGTGCGGGAGGGCCGAGAACAGATACGCAGTATTTT,CATSGGAGGPRTDTQYF,TRBD2,TRBJ2-3,TRBV24-1,few
TGTGCCGGGCATAGGGACGGCCAAGAGACCCAGTACTTC,CAGHRDGQETQYF,-,TRBJ2-5,TRBV30,few
TGTGCCAGCAGCTCCTCCTCTAGCGGGTTATCTACAGATACGCAGTATTTT,CASSSSSSGLSTDTQYF,TRBD2,TRBJ2-3,TRBV7-9,-
TGCAGTGCTAGTGCTAGCAGGACCTACGAGCAGTACTTC,CSASASRTYEQYF,-,TRBJ2-7,TRBV20-1,-
TGCGCCAGCAGCCAAGATGAAGGAGGGGGCAACTACAATGAGCAGTTCTTC,CASSQDEGGGNYNEQFF,-,TRBJ2-1,TRBV4-1,few
TGTGCCAGCAGTTTAGAGCCGGTGAACACTGAAGCTTTCTTT,CASSLEPVNTEAFF,-,TRBJ1-1,TRBV12-3/TRBV12-4,many
TGCGCCAGCAGCCGAGAGATCTCCTACGAGCAGTACTTC,CASSREISYEQYF,-,TRBJ2-7,TRBV4-3,few
TGTGCCAGCAGTCCCTCTAGCGGGAGTGGCCAGACCCAGTACTTC,CASSPSSGSGQTQYF,TRBD2,TRBJ2-5,TRBV28,few
TGTGCCATCAGGACTAGCGGGACCAACAATGAGCAGTTCTTC,CAIRTSGTNNEQFF,TRBD2,TRBJ2-1,TRBV10-3,-
TGCGCCAGCAGCTTCCGACTAGCGGGGGCAGATACGCAGTATTTT,CASSFRLAGADTQYF,TRBD2,TRBJ2-3,TRBV5-1,-